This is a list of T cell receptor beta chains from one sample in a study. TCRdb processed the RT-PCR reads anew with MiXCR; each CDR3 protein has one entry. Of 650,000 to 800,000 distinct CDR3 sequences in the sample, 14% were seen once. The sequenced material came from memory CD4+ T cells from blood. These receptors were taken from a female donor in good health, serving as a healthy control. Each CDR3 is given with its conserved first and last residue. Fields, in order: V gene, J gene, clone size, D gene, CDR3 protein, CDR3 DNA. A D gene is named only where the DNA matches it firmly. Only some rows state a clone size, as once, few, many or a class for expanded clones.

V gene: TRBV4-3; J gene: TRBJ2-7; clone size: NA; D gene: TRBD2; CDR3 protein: CASSQKLADYEQYF; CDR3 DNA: TGCGCCAGCAGCCAAAAACTAGCGGACTACGAGCAGTACTTC
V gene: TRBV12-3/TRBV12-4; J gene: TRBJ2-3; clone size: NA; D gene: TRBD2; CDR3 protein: CASSLRGLAGRDTQYF; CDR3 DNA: TGTGCCAGCAGTTTAAGGGGGCTAGCGGGAAGAGATACGCAGTATTTT
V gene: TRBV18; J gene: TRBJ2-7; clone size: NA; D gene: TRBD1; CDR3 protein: CASSPLPGQGGEQYF; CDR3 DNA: TGTGCCAGCTCACCTCTCCCGGGACAGGGGGGCGAGCAGTACTTC
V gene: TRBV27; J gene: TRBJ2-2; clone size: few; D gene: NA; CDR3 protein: CASSLGRGELFF; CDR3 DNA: TGTGCCAGCAGTTTAGGCCGCGGGGAGCTGTTTTTT
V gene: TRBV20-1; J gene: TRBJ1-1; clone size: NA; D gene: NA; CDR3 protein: CSATQSMNTEAFF; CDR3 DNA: TGCAGTGCTACCCAATCGATGAACACTGAAGCTTTCTTT
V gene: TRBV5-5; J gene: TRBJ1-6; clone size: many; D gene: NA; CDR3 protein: CASSLEASGDFGPLHF; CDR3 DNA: TGTGCCAGCAGCTTGGAGGCGTCGGGGGACTTTGGGCCCCTCCACTTT
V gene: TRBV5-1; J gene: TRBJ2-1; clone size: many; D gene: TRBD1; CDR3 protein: CASSLGPGQVILEQFF; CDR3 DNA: TGCGCCAGCAGCTTGGGTCCGGGACAGGTTATATTGGAGCAGTTCTTC
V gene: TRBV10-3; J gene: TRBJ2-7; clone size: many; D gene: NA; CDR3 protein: CATALEAYEQYF; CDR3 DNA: TGTGCCACCGCACTAGAGGCCTACGAGCAGTACTTC
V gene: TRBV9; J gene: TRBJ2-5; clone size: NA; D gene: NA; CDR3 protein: CASSVARDAQETQYF; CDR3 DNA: TGTGCCAGCAGCGTAGCCCGGGACGCCCAAGAGACCCAGTACTTC
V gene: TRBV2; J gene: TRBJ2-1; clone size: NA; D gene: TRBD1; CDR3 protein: CASRTPGQGGNEQFF; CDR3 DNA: TGTGCCAGCAGGACTCCGGGACAGGGAGGGAATGAGCAGTTCTTC
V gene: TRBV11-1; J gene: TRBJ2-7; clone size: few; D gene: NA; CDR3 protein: CASSLAQAGVGEQYF; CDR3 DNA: TGTGCCAGCAGCTTAGCGCAAGCAGGGGTGGGAGAGCAGTACTTC
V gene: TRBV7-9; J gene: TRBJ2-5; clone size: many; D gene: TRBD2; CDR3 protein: CASSSKGAGPYQETQYF; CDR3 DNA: TGTGCCAGCAGCTCCAAGGGAGCGGGGCCGTACCAAGAGACCCAGTACTTC
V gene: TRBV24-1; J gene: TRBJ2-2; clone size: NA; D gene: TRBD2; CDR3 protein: CATSKAGGNTGELFF; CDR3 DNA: TGTGCCACCAGTAAGGCGGGAGGAAACACCGGGGAGCTGTTTTTT
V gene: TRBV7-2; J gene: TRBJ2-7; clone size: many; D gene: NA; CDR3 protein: CASSLAAGALQYEQYF; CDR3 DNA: TGTGCCAGCAGCTTGGCTGCGGGGGCCCTCCAGTACGAGCAGTACTTC
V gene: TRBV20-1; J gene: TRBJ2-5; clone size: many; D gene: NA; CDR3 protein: CSAVNRIGLETQYF; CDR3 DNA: TGCAGTGCCGTAAATCGGATTGGTCTTGAGACCCAGTACTTC
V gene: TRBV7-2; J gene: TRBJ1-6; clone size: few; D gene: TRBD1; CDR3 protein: CASSLQGAPSSPLHF; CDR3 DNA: TGTGCCAGCAGCTTACAGGGGGCCCCCTCGTCACCCCTCCACTTT
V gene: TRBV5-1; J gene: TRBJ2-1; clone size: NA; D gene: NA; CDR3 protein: CASSSEPGTSYNEQFF; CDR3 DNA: TGCGCCAGCAGCTCAGAACCAGGGACTTCCTACAATGAGCAGTTCTTC
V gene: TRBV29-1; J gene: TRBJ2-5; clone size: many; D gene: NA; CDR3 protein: CSVVGGNRETQYF; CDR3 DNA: TGCAGCGTTGTTGGGGGCAATCGAGAGACCCAGTACTTC
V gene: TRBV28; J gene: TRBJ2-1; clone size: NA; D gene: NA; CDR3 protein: CASTPMCPGDSQFF; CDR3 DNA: TGTGCCAGCACCCCAATGTGCCCAGGGGACTCTCAGTTCTTC
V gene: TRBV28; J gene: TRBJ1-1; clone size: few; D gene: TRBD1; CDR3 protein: CASSRTGGWYVNTEAFF; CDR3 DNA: TGTGCCAGCAGTCGAACAGGGGGCTGGTACGTGAACACTGAAGCTTTCTTT
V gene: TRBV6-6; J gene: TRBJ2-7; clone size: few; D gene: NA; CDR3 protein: CASSPHRWAGDEQYF; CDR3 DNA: TGTGCCAGCAGTCCCCACCGCTGGGCCGGGGACGAGCAGTACTTC
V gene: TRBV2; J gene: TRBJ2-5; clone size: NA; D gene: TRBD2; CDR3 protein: CASGAGGLGETQYF; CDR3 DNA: TGTGCCAGCGGAGCGGGAGGGCTGGGGGAGACCCAGTACTTC
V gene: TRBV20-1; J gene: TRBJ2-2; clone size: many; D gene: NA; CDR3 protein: CSARDLENTGELFF; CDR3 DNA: TGCAGTGCTAGAGATCTAGAGAACACCGGGGAGCTGTTTTTT
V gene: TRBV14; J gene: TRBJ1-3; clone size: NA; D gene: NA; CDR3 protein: CASSPPGVKTIYF; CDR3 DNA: TGTGCCAGCAGCCCTCCAGGGGTTAAGACCATATATTTT
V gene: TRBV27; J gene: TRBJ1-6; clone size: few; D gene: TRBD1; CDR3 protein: CASRMTGDHSPLHF; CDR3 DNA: TGTGCCAGCAGGATGACAGGGGACCATTCACCCCTCCACTTT
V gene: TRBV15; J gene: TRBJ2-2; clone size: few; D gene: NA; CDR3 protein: CATSVSLNTGELFF; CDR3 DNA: TGTGCCACCAGTGTTAGTCTTAACACCGGGGAGCTGTTTTTT
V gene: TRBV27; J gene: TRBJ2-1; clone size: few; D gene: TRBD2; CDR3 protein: CASMIRRENNEQFF; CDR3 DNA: TGTGCCAGCATGATACGGCGGGAGAACAATGAGCAGTTCTTC
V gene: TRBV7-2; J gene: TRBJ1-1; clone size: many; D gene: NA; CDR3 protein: CASSPRASTEAFF; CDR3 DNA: TGTGCCAGCAGCCCCCGGGCGAGCACTGAAGCTTTCTTT
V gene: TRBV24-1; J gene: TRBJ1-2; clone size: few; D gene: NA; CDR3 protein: CATSDLSGFGYTF; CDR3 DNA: TGTGCCACCAGTGATTTGTCGGGATTTGGCTACACCTTC
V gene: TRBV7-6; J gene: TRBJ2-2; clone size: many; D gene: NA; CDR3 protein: CASSLAPGQNTGELFF; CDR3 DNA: TGTGCCAGCAGCTTAGCGCCAGGGCAGAACACCGGGGAGCTGTTTTTT
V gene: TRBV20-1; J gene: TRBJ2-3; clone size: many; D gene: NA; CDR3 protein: CSARRSTDTQYF; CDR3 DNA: TGCAGTGCTAGAAGATCCACAGATACGCAGTATTTT
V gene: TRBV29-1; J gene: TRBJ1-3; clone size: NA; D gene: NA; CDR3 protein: CSGRGVGGNTIYF; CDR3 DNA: TGCAGCGGTAGAGGGGTTGGAGGAAACACCATATATTTT
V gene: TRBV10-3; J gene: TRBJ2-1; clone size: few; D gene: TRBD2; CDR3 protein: CATSTSGSYNEQFF; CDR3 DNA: TGTGCCACCTCTACTAGCGGGAGCTACAATGAGCAGTTCTTC
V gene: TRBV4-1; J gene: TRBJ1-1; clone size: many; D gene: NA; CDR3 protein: CASSQDRGGTEAFF; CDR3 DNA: TGCGCCAGCAGCCAAGATAGGGGGGGAACTGAAGCTTTCTTT
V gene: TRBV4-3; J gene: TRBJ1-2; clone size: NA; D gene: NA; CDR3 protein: CASSQVDWGQSGYTF; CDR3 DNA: TGCGCCAGCAGCCAAGTGGACTGGGGGCAGAGTGGCTACACCTTC
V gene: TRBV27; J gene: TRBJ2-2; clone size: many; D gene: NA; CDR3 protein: CASSLGRAGELFF; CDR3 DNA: TGTGCCAGCAGTTTAGGACGCGCCGGGGAGCTGTTTTTT
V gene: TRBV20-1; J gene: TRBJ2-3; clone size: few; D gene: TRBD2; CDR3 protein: CSTSGRGSTDTQYF; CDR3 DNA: TGCAGTACTAGCGGTAGGGGTAGCACAGATACGCAGTATTTT
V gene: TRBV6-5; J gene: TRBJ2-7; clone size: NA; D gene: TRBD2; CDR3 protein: CASSYSILRTSSYEQYF; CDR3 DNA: TGTGCCAGCAGTTACTCGATATTACGGACTAGCTCCTACGAGCAGTACTTC
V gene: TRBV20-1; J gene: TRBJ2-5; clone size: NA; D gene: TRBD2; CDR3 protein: CSASAGEKTQYF; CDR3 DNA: TGCAGTGCTTCAGCGGGAGAAAAGACCCAGTACTTC
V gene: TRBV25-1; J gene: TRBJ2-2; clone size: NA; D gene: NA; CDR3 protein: CASSTLPPGYRGRDTGELFF; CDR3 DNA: TGTGCCAGCAGTACGTTACCTCCGGGCTACAGAGGGAGAGACACCGGGGAGCTGTTTTTT
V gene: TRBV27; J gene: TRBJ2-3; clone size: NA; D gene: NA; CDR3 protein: CASSQRQPTDTQYF; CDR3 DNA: TGTGCCAGCAGTCAGCGACAACCCACAGATACGCAGTATTTT
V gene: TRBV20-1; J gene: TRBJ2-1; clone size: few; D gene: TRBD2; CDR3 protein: CSASGRTIAGSSYNEQFF; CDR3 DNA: TGCAGTGCTAGCGGTCGTACAATAGCGGGGTCCTCCTACAATGAGCAGTTCTTC
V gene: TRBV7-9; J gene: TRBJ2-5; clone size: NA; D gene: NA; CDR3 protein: CASSPRYPQETQYF; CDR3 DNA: TGTGCCAGCAGCCCAAGATACCCCCAAGAGACCCAGTACTTC
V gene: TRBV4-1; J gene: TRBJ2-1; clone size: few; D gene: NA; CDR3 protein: CASSQRAGGPTAYNEQFF; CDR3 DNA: TGCGCCAGCAGCCAACGGGCAGGTGGCCCCACCGCCTACAATGAGCAGTTCTTC
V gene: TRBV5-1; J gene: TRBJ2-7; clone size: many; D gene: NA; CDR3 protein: CASSFSPPAYEQYF; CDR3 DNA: TGCGCCAGCAGCTTCTCCCCACCCGCGTACGAGCAGTACTTC
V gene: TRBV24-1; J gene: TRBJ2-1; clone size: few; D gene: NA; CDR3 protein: CATSDPEPGPFRDEQFF; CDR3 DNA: TGTGCCACCAGTGATCCGGAGCCTGGTCCCTTCCGCGATGAGCAGTTCTTC
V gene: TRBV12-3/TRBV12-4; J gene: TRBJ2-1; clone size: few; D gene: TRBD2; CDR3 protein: CASSSLSGKGNEQFF; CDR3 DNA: TGTGCCAGCAGTTCCCTTAGCGGGAAGGGCAATGAGCAGTTCTTC
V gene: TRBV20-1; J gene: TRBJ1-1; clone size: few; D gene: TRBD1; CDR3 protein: CSARKGTVNTEAFF; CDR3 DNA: TGCAGTGCTAGGAAGGGGACAGTGAACACTGAAGCTTTCTTT
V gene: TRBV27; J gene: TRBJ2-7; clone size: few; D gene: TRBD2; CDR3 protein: CASSSTRTRGRREARIYEQYF; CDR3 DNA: TGTGCCAGCAGTTCGACAAGGACCCGCGGCAGGCGGGAGGCCAGGATCTACGAGCAGTACTTC
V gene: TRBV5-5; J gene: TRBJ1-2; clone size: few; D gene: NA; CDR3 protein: CASSDSGRQRIYGYTF; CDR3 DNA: TGTGCCAGCAGCGACAGCGGGAGACAGCGAATTTATGGCTACACCTTC